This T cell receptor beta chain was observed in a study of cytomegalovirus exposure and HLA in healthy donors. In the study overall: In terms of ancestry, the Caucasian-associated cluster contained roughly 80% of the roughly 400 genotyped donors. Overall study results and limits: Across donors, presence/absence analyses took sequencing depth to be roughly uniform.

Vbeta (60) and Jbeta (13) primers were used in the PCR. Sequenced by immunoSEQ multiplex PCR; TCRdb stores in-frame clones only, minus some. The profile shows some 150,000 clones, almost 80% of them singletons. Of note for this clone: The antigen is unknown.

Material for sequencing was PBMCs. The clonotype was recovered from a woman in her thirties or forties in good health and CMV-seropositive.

CDR3 bases: TGCGCCAGCAGCTTCGACCGCGGCGGATGGAGCTACACCTTC. This gives the protein CASSFDRGGWSYTF. V is TRBV5-1 and J is TRBJ1-2; D remains unclear. V was pared by 2 bases and J by 9 bases, with 17 bases between. Per germline, CDR1 SGHRS and CDR2 YFSETQ. The CDR3 has 14 amino acids.